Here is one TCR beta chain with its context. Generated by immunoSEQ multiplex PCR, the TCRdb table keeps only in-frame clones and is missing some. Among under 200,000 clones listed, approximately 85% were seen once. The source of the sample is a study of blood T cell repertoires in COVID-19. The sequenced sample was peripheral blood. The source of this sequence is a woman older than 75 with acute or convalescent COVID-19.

CDR3 in DNA: TGCGCCAGCAGCTTGAGGGGACAGGGGAATTCACCCCTCCACTTT. As protein: CASSLRGQGNSPLHF. This rearrangement joins TRBV5-1 to TRBJ1-6, with TRBD1 matching 10 bases. CDR1 and CDR2 (germline): SGHRS, YFSETQ. Trimming took 1 base from V and 7 from J; bases not matched to a gene: 2. The CDR3 is 15 amino acids.